Below, 14 T cell receptor beta chains from the same sample are listed, as sequenced in a study of control samples from healthy donors and cancer patients. TCRdb's copy holds only in-frame clones and misses some; the assay was immunoSEQ multiplex PCR. This sample has under 130,000 clones, with about 83% found just once. Sequences were obtained from blood. These receptors were collected from a woman between 45 and 65 years old in good health.

This clone has a handful of counts. The sample holds other DNA sequences that translate to the same CDR3. The chain employs TRBV18 and TRBJ2-5; D remains unclear. V was clipped by 6 bases and J by 2 bases, with 10 bases between them. CDR3 size: 13 residues. Germline values: CDR1 KGHSH, CDR2 LQKENI. The CDR3 sequence is CASSLDIQETQYF. The CDR3 DNA follows: TGTGCCAGCTCCCTAGACATTCAAGAGACCCAGTACTTC.

V is TRBV18 and J is TRBJ1-3; D is undetermined. The germline V and J ends were trimmed by 6 bases and 0 bases, with 12 bases remaining between them. The CDR3 has 15 amino acids. CDR1 and CDR2 (germline): KGHSH, LQKENI. The CDR3 DNA is TGTGCCAGCTCCCTACATGTAGGCTCTGGAAACACCATATATTTT. This encodes CASSLHVGSGNTIYF.

This clone appeared once. The chain joins TRBV7-9 to TRBJ1-5; tentatively, D is TRBD1 (5 bases). V shed 1 base and J shed 1 base, with 5 bases lying between them. Germline V CDR1 and CDR2: SEHNR, FQNEAQ (reference sequence). The CDR3 sequence is 14 residues long. CDR3 bases: TGTGCCAGCAGCTTAGAGGGGAGCAATCAGCCCCAGCATTTT. It specifies CASSLEGSNQPQHF.

The V and J genes are TRBV2 and TRBJ1-6; possible D gene TRBD1, 5 bases. The CDR3 spans 17 residues. Germline V gene lookup returns CDR1 SNHLY and CDR2 FYNNEI. Trimming shortened V by 5 bases and J by 5 bases, and 19 bases separated the two germline ends. The CDR3 region is CASSPRFGLGHNSPLHF. Written as DNA, the CDR3 is TGTGCCAGCAGTCCCCGGTTCGGGTTGGGGCATAATTCACCCCTCCACTTT.

CDR3 in amino acids: CASRRGAGGNYGYTF. CDR3 DNA: TGTGCCAGCAGAAGAGGGGCAGGGGGGAACTATGGCTACACCTTC. The V gene is TRBV6-5, the J gene TRBJ1-2; 7 bases are shared with TRBD1. Germline V gene data show CDR1 as MNHEY and CDR2 as SVGAGI. CDR3 length equals 15 residues. The V and J ends lost 6 bases and 2 bases, in that order; junction bases with no gene match: 9.

The chain employs TRBV6-1 and TRBJ2-7, with D unclear. V was pared by 2 bases and J by 3 bases, with 8 bases between. This CDR3 spans 13 amino acids. The V gene's germline CDR1 is MNHNS and CDR2 SASEGT. The CDR3 loop reads CASSESFLYEQYF. The CDR3, as DNA: TGTGCCAGCAGTGAAAGTTTCCTCTACGAGCAGTACTTC.

This chain connects TRBV12-3 or TRBV12-4 to TRBJ2-3; D is unclear. The V end lost 2 bases, the J end lost 6 bases, and 9 bases lay between the germline ends. This CDR3 has 13 residues. For the CDR3, the DNA is TGTGCCAGCAGTTTATCTGGGCCGGATACGCAGTATTTT. This gives the protein CASSLSGPDTQYF.

This clone showed up just once. This chain uses TRBV7-2 with TRBJ2-7; tentatively, D is TRBD1 (7 bases). This CDR3 spans 13 amino acids. Trimming took off 4 bases at V and 7 bases at J, with 14 bases between the two ends. CDR1 and CDR2 (germline): SGHTA, FQGNSA. The CDR3 sequence: CASSWRGPGEQYF. The CDR3 bases are TGTGCCAGCAGCTGGAGGGGGCCGGGAGAGCAGTACTTC. The variable domain in full, completed from reference TRBV7-2 and TRBJ2-7, reads GAGVSQSPSNKVTEKGKDVELRCDPISGHTALYWYRQSLGQGLEFLIYFQGNSAPDKSGLPSDRFSAERTGGSVSTLTIQRTQQEDSAVYLCASSWRGPGEQYFGPGTRLTVT.

The V call is TRBV14, the J call TRBJ1-2; TRBD1 matches 9 bases. The CDR3 has 16 amino acids. Germline CDR1 reads SGHDN; CDR2 reads FVKESK. Trimming took 0 bases from V and 2 from J; bases not matched to a gene: 4. The CDR3 is CASSQDLGQGNYGYTF. CDR3 bases: TGTGCCAGCAGCCAAGATCTCGGACAGGGGAACTATGGCTACACCTTC.

The rearrangement uses TRBV6-6 and TRBJ2-7; 8 bases are shared with TRBD1. The germline gives CDR1 MNHNY, CDR2 SVGAGI (reference sequence). V lost 8 bases to trimming and J lost 5 bases; unmatched junction nucleotides: 11. CDR3 length equals 14 residues. Here the CDR3 reads CASATGTGYNEQYF. The DNA of the CDR3 is TGTGCCAGCGCAACCGGGACAGGCTACAACGAGCAGTACTTC.

This clone was seen only a few times. The chain joins TRBV15 to TRBJ1-1; weak D call: TRBD1 (6 bases). The ends were cut back, 6 bases at V and 6 bases at J, with 14 bases in the middle. The CDR3 runs 13 residues. Germline CDR1 is LNHNV and CDR2 is YYDKDF (reference sequence). CDR3 coding DNA: TGTGCCACCAGAACAGGGTTGAGCGCTGAAGCTTTCTTT. Its protein product is CATRTGLSAEAFF.

This sequence joins TRBV3-1 (or the pseudogene TRBV3-2) and TRBJ1-5; 9 bases align to TRBD1. V trimming: 4 bases; J trimming: 4 bases; junction bases outside the gene matches: 2. This CDR3 has 14 amino acids. CDR1 and CDR2 from the germline V gene are LGHDT and YNNKEL (reference sequence). The CDR3 region has the DNA TGTGCCAGCAGCCGACAGGGGGGTAATCAGCCCCAGCATTTT. Residues: CASSRQGGNQPQHF.

This clone was counted a single time. This chain connects TRBV7-9 to TRBJ2-7; D call uncertain. The CDR3 covers 15 residues. The V end was cut by 5 bases, the J end by 4 bases, with 18 bases between. CDR1 is SEHNR and CDR2 is FQNEAQ in the germline V gene (reference sequence). In DNA form, the CDR3 reads TGTGCCAGCAGCCAAGGACGCCTAAAATTGTACGAGCAGTACTTC. Protein: CASSQGRLKLYEQYF.

This clone was counted between two and nine times. This chain links TRBV24-1 with TRBJ2-3, with TRBD2 matching 11 bases. The CDR3 consists of 16 residues. V shed 2 bases and J 5 bases; nucleotides not matched to a gene: 5. Per germline, CDR1 KGHDR and CDR2 SFDVKD. CDR3 nucleotides: TGTGCCACCAGTGATTCGAGTAGCGGGGGGGTAGATACGCAGTATTTT. Encoded protein: CATSDSSSGGVDTQYF.